These 17 T cell receptor beta chains were sequenced from one sample in a study of blood T cell repertoires in COVID-19. Assay used: immunoSEQ multiplex PCR; TCRdb lists only in-frame clones, some missing. The sample consists of some 400,000 clones, about 90% of them appearing once. The sequencing sample was made of PBMCs or T cells enriched from blood (not recorded which). The receptors derive from a man aged 30-40 years who had recovered from COVID-19.

The chain carries TRBV27 and TRBJ1-1; 7 nucleotides match TRBD1. The CDR3 spans 15 residues. CDR1 and CDR2 (germline): MNHEY, SMNVEV (reference sequence). After removal of 2 bases from V and 1 base from J, the junction contained 4 bases not matched to a gene. The CDR3 DNA sequence: TGTGCCAGCAGTTTACACAGGGGTAAGAACACTGAAGCTTTCTTT. It translates to CASSLHRGKNTEAFF.

The V call is TRBV11-2, the J call TRBJ2-7; D might be TRBD2 (6 bases). The germline gives CDR1 SGHAT, CDR2 FQNNGV. CDR3 length equals 15 residues. V was pared by 5 bases and J by 7 bases, with 21 bases between. CDR3 loop: CASSPLTGDVWEQYF. DNA for the CDR3: TGTGCCAGCAGCCCCCTGACGGGGGATGTCTGGGAGCAGTACTTC.

The chain joins TRBV30 to TRBJ1-3, with D unresolved. This CDR3 spans 17 amino acids. Trimming cost V 2 bases and J 0 bases, with 17 bases left between them. Per the germline V gene, CDR1 is GTSNPN and CDR2 is SVGIG (reference sequence). CDR3 DNA: TGTGCCTGGAGTCCCCCTTTAGCGGGAATCTCTGGAAACACCATATATTTT. Translating gives CAWSPPLAGISGNTIYF.

The chain carries TRBV18 and TRBJ1-6, with D maybe TRBD1 (5 bases). Germline loops: CDR1 KGHSH, CDR2 LQKENI. Trimming pared 3 bases from V and 1 base from J, leaving 10 bases between. This CDR3 contains 16 residues. CDR3 protein: CASSPRVDSYNSPLHF. Here the CDR3 DNA reads TGTGCCAGCTCACCCAGGGTGGATTCCTATAATTCACCCCTCCACTTT.

The genes are TRBV30 and TRBJ2-7; D not certain. V shed 4 bases and J shed 0 bases, with 16 bases lying between them. The CDR3 consists of 15 residues. Germline V gene sequence: CDR1 GTSNPN, CDR2 SVGIG (reference sequence). CDR3 amino acids: CAWMAIGSYSYEQYF. CDR3 coding DNA: TGTGCCTGGATGGCAATCGGGTCGTACTCCTACGAGCAGTACTTC.

The chain has TRBV5-4 and TRBJ2-7; the D gene is possibly TRBD2 (6 bases). Germline CDR1 is SGHNT and CDR2 is YYREEE (reference sequence). Trimming removed 3 bases at V and 9 bases at J, with 19 bases between. CDR3 length: 14 residues. CDR3 loop: CASSSGTDRAGQYF. The CDR3 nucleotides read TGTGCCAGCAGCTCCGGGACGGACCGAGCGGGGCAGTACTTC.

V and J are TRBV27 and TRBJ1-1; D unresolved. V was cut by 8 bases and J by 14 bases, with 18 bases left in between. The CDR3 is 11 amino acids. The V gene's germline CDR1 is MNHEY and CDR2 SMNVEV (reference sequence). The CDR3, as DNA: TGTGCCAGCTCGGTTGGGCAGATCCTGTTCTTT. Translated: CASSVGQILFF.

As concerns this clone: Different DNA sequences within this sample yield the same CDR3. The chain employs TRBV9 and TRBJ1-2, with a tentative D call TRBD1 (5 bases). Germline V CDR1 and CDR2: SGDLS, YYNGEE. Trimming removed 2 bases at V and 2 bases at J, with 7 bases between. The CDR3 totals 13 residues. The CDR3, as DNA: TGTGCCAGCAGCGTTGACAGAAACTATGGCTACACCTTC. Protein product: CASSVDRNYGYTF. Full variable domain (missing parts from reference TRBV9 and TRBJ1-2): DSGVTQTPKHLITATGQRVTLRCSPRSGDLSVYWYQQSLDQGLQFLIQYYNGEERAKGNILERFSAQQFPDLHSELNLSSLELGDSALYFCASSVDRNYGYTFGSGTRLTVV.

The CDR3 DNA reads TGCGCCAGCAGCAGGGCCCCTCAGTCCCTCGGACAGACTATCTACGAGCAGTACTTC. Translating it yields CASSRAPQSLGQTIYEQYF. The rearrangement uses TRBV4-1 and TRBJ2-7; D might be TRBD1 (6 bases). CDR3 length equals 19 residues. V gave up 5 bases and J gave up 3 bases, with 29 bases separating them. Germline loops: CDR1 MGHRA, CDR2 YSYEKL.

The chain recombines TRBV12-3 or TRBV12-4 with TRBJ2-5, with D uncertain. The CDR3 has 11 amino acids. Trimming left V 1 base short and J 9 bases short, with 6 bases between. The CDR3 DNA reads as TGTGCCAGCAGTTTAGGCGGAGCCCAGTACTTC. Amino acids: CASSLGGAQYF.

The J gene is TRBJ1-1, the V gene TRBV18; the D gene is possibly TRBD1 (6 bases). V gave up 5 bases and J gave up 11 bases, with 18 bases separating them. This CDR3 spans 13 amino acids. The V gene's germline CDR1 is KGHSH and CDR2 LQKENI. The chain's CDR3 is CASSSSEGGEAFF. CDR3 sequence (DNA): TGTGCCAGCTCAAGCTCCGAAGGGGGGGAGGCTTTCTTT.

CDR3 residues: CASSESSSGVRPDTQYF. As DNA, the CDR3 is TGCGCCAGCAGTGAGTCGAGTAGCGGGGTCAGGCCGGATACGCAGTATTTT. The chain links TRBV10-1 to TRBJ2-3, with 8 bases fitting TRBD2. The CDR3 contains 17 residues. Losses at the gene ends were 0 bases for V and 6 bases for J; bases not matched to a gene: 11. The germline V gene encodes CDR1 WNHNN and CDR2 SYGVQD (reference sequence).

This clone was counted at least ten times. The V and J genes are TRBV14 and TRBJ2-1, with 9 positions matching TRBD1. Losses at the gene ends were 6 bases for V and 10 bases for J; bases not matched to a gene: 16. CDR3 length: 16 amino acids. The V gene's germline CDR1 is SGHDN and CDR2 FVKESK. In DNA, the CDR3 is TGTGCCAGCAGTCTGCTGGGGACAGGGCCCACTCAGGAGCAGTTCTTC. It encodes CASSLLGTGPTQEQFF.

The CDR3 coding sequence is TGCGCCAGCAGCCTGAGATACCCAGGGGGTGATGAGACCCAGTACTTC. It yields the protein CASSLRYPGGDETQYF. This chain joins TRBV5-1 and TRBJ2-5; TRBD1 aligns across 7 bases. This CDR3 is built from 16 residues. Germline V gene lookup returns CDR1 SGHRS and CDR2 YFSETQ. With 4 bases clipped from V and 5 bases from J, the junction kept 14 bases outside the gene matches.

This clone showed up just once. The rearrangement links TRBV4-1 to TRBJ1-5; D gene ambiguous. The CDR3 has 14 amino acids. From germline, CDR1 is MGHRA and CDR2 YSYEKL. V lost 4 bases and J lost 4, with 11 bases in between. The CDR3 DNA follows: TGCGCCAGCAGCCTTCAAACAGAAAATCAGCCCCAGCATTTT. As protein: CASSLQTENQPQHF.

The V and J genes are TRBV11-2 and TRBJ1-1; D remains unclear. Between the trimmed V and J ends, which lost 1 base and 1 base, there was a span of 4 bases. The CDR3 contains 13 residues. Germline CDR1 and CDR2: SGHAT and FQNNGV. CDR3 sequence: CASSLVQNTEAFF. CDR3 nucleotide sequence: TGTGCCAGCAGCTTAGTCCAGAACACTGAAGCTTTCTTT. Filled out from reference TRBV11-2 and TRBJ1-1, the complete variable domain reads EAGVAQSPRYKIIEKRQSVAFWCNPISGHATLYWYQQILGQGPKLLIQFQNNGVVDDSQLPKDRFSAERLKGVDSTLKIQPAKLEDSAVYLCASSLVQNTEAFFGQGTRLTVV.

This clone was seen just once. The V call is TRBV30, the J call TRBJ1-3; D gene ambiguous. Per the germline V gene, CDR1 is GTSNPN and CDR2 is SVGIG (reference sequence). The CDR3 has 14 residues. The germline V and J ends were trimmed by 0 bases and 2 bases, with 8 bases remaining between them. The CDR3, as DNA: TGTGCCTGGAGTGTAATGGCTGCTGGAAACACCATATATTTT. The encoded protein is CAWSVMAAGNTIYF.